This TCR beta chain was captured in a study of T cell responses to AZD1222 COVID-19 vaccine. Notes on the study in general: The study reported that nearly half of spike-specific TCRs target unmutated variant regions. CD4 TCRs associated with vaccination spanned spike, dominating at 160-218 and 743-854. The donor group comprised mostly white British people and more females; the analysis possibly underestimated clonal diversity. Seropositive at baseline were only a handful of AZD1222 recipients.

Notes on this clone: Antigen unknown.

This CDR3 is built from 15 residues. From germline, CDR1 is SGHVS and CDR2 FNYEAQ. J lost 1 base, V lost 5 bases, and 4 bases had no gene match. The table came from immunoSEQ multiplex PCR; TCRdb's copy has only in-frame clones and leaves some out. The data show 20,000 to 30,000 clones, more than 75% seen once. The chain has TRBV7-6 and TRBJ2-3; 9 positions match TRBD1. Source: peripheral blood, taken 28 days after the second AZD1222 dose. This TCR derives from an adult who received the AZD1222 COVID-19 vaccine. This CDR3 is CASSPRTGGTDTQYF. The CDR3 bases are TGTGCCAGCAGCCCTCGGACAGGGGGCACAGATACGCAGTATTTT.